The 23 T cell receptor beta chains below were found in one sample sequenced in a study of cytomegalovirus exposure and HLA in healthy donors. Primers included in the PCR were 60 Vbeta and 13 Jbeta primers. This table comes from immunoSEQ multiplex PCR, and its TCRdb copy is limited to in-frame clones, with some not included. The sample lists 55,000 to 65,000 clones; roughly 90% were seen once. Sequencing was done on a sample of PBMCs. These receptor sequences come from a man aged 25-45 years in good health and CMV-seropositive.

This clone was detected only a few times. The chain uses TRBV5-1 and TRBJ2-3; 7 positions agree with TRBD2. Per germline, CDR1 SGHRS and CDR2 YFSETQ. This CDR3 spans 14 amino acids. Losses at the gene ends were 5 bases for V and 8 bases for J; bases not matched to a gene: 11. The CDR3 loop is CASRLPSGGTTQYF. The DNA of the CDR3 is TGCGCCAGCAGACTACCGTCGGGAGGCACTACGCAGTATTTT. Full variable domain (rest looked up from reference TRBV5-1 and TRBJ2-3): KAGVTQTPRYLIKTRGQQVTLSCSPISGHRSVSWYQQTPGQGLQFLFEYFSETQRNKGNFPGRFSGRQFSNSRSEMNVSTLELGDSALYLCASRLPSGGTTQYFGPGTRLTVL.

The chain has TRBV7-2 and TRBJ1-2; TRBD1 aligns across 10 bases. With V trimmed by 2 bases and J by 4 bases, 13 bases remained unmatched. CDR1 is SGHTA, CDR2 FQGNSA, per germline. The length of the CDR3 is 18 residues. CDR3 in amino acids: CASSLKNPGQGVGYGYTF. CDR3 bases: TGTGCCAGCAGCTTAAAAAACCCAGGACAGGGGGTTGGCTATGGCTACACCTTC. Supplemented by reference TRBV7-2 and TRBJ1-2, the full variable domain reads GAGVSQSPSNKVTEKGKDVELRCDPISGHTALYWYRQSLGQGLEFLIYFQGNSAPDKSGLPSDRFSAERTGGSVSTLTIQRTQQEDSAVYLCASSLKNPGQGVGYGYTFGSGTRLTVV.

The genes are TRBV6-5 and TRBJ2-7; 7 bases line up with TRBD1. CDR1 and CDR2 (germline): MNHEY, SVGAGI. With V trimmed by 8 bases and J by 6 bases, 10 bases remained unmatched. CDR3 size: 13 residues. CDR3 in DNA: TGTGCCAGCGTGGCCGACAGGGCGGGCGAGCAGTACTTC. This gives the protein CASVADRAGEQYF.

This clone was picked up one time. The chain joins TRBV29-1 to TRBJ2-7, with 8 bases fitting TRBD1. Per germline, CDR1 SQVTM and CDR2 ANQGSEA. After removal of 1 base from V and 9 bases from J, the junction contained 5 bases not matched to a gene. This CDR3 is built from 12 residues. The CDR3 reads CSVEVSGGGQYF. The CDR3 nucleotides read TGCAGCGTTGAAGTTTCAGGGGGCGGGCAGTACTTC.

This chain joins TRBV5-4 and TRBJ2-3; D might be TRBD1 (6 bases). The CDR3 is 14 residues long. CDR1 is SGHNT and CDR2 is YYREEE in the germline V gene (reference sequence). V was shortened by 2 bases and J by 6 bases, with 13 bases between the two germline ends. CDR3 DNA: TGTGCCAGCAGCTTCAGGGGTAGAGCGGATACGCAGTATTTT. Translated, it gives CASSFRGRADTQYF.

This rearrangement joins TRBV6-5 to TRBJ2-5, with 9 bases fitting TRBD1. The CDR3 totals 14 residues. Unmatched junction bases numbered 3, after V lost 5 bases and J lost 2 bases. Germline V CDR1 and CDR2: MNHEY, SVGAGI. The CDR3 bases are TGTGCCAGCAGTACCGGGACAGGGCAAGAGACCCAGTACTTC. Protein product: CASSTGTGQETQYF.

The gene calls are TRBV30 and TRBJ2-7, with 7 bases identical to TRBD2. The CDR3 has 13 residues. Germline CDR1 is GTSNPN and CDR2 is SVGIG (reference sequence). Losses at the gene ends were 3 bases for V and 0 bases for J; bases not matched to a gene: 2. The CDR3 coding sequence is TGTGCCTGGAGCGGGGACTACTCCTACGAGCAGTACTTC. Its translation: CAWSGDYSYEQYF.

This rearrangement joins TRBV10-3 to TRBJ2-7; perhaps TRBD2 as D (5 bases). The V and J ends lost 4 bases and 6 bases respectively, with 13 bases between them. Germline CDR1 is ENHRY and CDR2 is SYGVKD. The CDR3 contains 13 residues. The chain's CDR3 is CAISVFEGSEQYF. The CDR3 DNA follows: TGTGCCATCAGTGTTTTCGAGGGTAGCGAGCAGTACTTC.

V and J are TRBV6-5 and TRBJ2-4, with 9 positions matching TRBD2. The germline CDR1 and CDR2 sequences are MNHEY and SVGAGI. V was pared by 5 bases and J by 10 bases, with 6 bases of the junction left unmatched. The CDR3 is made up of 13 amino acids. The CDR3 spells CASSVVSGRIQYF. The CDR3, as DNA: TGTGCCAGCAGTGTTGTTAGCGGGAGAATTCAGTACTTC.

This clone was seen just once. CDR3 DNA: TGTGCCAGCATCCGACTAGCGGGAGACAATGAGCAGTTCTTC. Encoded protein: CASIRLAGDNEQFF. V usage is TRBV7-9 and J usage is TRBJ2-1; TRBD2 matches 12 bases. Germline trimming cut 7 bases from V and 5 bases from J; bases unmatched to any gene: 3. Per germline, CDR1 SEHNR and CDR2 FQNEAQ (reference sequence). The CDR3 contains 14 residues.

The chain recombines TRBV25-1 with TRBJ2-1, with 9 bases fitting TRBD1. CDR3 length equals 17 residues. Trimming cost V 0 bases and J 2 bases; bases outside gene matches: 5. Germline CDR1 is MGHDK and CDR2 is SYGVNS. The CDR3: CASSEYPDRGTYNEQFF. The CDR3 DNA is TGTGCCAGCAGTGAATATCCAGACAGGGGGACCTACAATGAGCAGTTCTTC.

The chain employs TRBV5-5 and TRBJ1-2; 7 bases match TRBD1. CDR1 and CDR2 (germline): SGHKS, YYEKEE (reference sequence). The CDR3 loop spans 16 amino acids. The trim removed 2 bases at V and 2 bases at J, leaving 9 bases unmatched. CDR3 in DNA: TGTGCCAGCAGCTTAGGAAAGGGGGCGGAAAACTATGGCTACACCTTC. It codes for CASSLGKGAENYGYTF.

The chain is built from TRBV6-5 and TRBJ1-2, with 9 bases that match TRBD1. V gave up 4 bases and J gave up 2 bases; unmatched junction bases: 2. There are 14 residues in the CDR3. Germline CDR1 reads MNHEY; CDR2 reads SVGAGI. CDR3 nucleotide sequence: TGTGCCAGCAGTTTCGACAGGGGGAACTATGGCTACACCTTC. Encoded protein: CASSFDRGNYGYTF.

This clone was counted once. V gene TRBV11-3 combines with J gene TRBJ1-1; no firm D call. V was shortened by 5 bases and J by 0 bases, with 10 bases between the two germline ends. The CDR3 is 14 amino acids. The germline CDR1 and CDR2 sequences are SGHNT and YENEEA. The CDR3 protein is CASSLRTLNTEAFF. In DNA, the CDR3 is TGTGCCAGCAGCCTAAGGACTCTGAACACTGAAGCTTTCTTT.

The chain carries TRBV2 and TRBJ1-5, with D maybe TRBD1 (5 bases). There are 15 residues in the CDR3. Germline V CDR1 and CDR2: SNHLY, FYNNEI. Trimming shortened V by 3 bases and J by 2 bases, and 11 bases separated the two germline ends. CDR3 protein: CASSDFRVGNQPQHF. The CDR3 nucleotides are TGTGCCAGCAGTGATTTCAGGGTGGGCAATCAGCCCCAGCATTTT.

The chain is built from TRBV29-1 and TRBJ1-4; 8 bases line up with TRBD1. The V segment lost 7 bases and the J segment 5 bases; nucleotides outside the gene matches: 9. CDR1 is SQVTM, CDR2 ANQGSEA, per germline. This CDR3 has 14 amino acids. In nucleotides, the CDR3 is TGCAGCGCCACCGACAGGGGTACCAATGAAAAACTGTTTTTT. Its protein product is CSATDRGTNEKLFF.

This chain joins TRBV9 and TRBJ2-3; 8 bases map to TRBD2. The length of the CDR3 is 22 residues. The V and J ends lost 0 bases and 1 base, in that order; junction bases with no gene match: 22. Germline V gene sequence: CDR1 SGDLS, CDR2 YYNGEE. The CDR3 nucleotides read TGTGCCAGCAGCGTAGTAGCCCTCCGGTTAGCGGGACCCCGCAGCCGCACAGATACGCAGTATTTT. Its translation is CASSVVALRLAGPRSRTDTQYF.

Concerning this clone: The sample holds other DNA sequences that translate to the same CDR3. CDR3 sequence reads: CASSLGTSGYNEQFF. The CDR3 DNA reads TGTGCCAGCAGTTTAGGGACTAGCGGTTACAATGAGCAGTTCTTC. The chain carries TRBV27 and TRBJ2-1; the match to TRBD2 covers 11 bases. This CDR3 has 15 residues. The V and J ends lost 2 bases and 4 bases, in that order; junction bases with no gene match: 1. Germline loops: CDR1 MNHEY, CDR2 SMNVEV (reference sequence).

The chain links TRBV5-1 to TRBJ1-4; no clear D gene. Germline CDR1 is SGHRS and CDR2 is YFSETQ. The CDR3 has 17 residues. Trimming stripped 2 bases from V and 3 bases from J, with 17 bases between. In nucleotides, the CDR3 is TGCGCCAGCAGCTTATACAGTGCTCTCGATCCTAATGAAAAACTGTTTTTT. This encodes CASSLYSALDPNEKLFF.

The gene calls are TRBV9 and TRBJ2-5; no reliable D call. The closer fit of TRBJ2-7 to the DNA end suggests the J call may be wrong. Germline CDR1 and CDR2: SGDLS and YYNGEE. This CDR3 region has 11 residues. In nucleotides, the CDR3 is TGTGCCAGCAGTCTAGGTACCGAGCAGTACTTC. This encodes CASSLGTEQYF.

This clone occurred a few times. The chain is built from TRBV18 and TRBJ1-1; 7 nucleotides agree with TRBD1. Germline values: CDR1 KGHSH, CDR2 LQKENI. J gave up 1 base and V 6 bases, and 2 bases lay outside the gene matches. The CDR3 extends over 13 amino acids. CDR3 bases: TGTGCCAGCTCGTACAGGGGGAACACTGAAGCTTTCTTT. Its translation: CASSYRGNTEAFF.

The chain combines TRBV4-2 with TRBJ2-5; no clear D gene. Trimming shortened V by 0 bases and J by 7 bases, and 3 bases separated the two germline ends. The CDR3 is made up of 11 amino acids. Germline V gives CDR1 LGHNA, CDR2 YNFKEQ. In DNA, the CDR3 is TGTGCCAGCAGCCAAGATCGGACCCAGTACTTC. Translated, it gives CASSQDRTQYF.

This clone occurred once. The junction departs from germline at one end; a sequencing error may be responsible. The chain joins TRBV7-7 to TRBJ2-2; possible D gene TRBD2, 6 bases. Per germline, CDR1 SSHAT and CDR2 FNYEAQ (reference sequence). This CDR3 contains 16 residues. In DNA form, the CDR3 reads TGTGCTAGCACTTCTCTTGGGGGGAGTCGCACCGGGGAGCTGTTTTTT. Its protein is CASTSLGGSRTGELFF.